This TCR beta chain was retrieved from a study of vaccination effects on CD4 cells after COVID-19. On the study more broadly: The post-vaccine samples were taken, at the median, 72 days after the second dose.

Under the ViraFEST assay, PBMC were stimulated with viral peptide pools so that antigen-specific CD4+ T cells expanded. Sequencing was performed afterwards. Culturing for about 10 days preceded CD4+ T cell isolation. Everyone in the study got two shots of either the BNT162b2 or mRNA-1273 vaccine. With roughly 9.5 ug/ml peptides and 7.5 to 10 IU/ml IL-2, fewer than 2.5 million PBMC per well were cultured. General study results and limits: Marked contraction was observed in infection-induced and vaccine-induced clones late after vaccination.

On this clone: The antigen is unknown.

The assay was immunoSEQ multiplex PCR, and TCRdb's table has in-frame clones only and misses some. The sample yields under 35,000 clones, about 69% seen once. Per the germline V gene, CDR1 is SGHRS and CDR2 is YFSETQ. The germline V and J ends were trimmed by 2 bases and 13 bases, with 21 bases remaining between them. This CDR3 has 14 amino acids. This TCR was sampled from a human donor who received a COVID-19 vaccine. Here the sequenced sample was CD4+ T cells from PBMCs cultured with HCoV-NL63 spike peptides, taken after COVID-19 vaccination. The chain joins TRBV5-1 to TRBJ1-2; D is possibly TRBD1 (6 bases). The CDR3 nucleotides are TGCGCCAGCAGCTTCTCAACGGACAGTTCATCGGGCACCTTC. This encodes CASSFSTDSSSGTF.